This TCR beta chain was retrieved from a study of blood T cell repertoires in COVID-19. For the study at large: The study drew acute and convalescent COVID-19 samples from the United States, Italy and Spain.

Between the trimmed V and J ends, which lost 4 bases and 6 bases, there was a span of 11 bases. The length of the CDR3 is 14 residues. Germline V CDR1 and CDR2: KGHDR, SFDVKD. Original analysis: Scientists estimated how many nucleated cells there were by amplifying reference gene primers. Using immunoSEQ multiplex PCR, the repertoire was profiled, and TCRdb retains in-frame clones only, with some absent. The V and J calls and clone size were taken over from that table, and D and trimming were inferred from the DNA. The sample yields approximately 50,000 clones, approximately 89% seen once. Sequenced sample: peripheral blood. The chain combines TRBV24-1 with TRBJ2-2; D uncertain. This clonotype was sampled from a man in his 60s with acute or convalescent COVID-19. CDR3 bases: TGTGCCACCAGTGACCCCAGAAAAGCCGGGGAGCTGTTTTTT. Amino acids: CATSDPRKAGELFF.